This TCR beta chain was recovered during a study of PD-L1 blockade in urothelial cancer (dated by TCRdb to between 2016 and 2019). At the level of the whole study: Every patient began therapy in the mid-2010s and was given atezolizumab 1,200 mg intravenously every 3 weeks. About 85% of the 29 patients were males with bladder-origin urothelial cancer, and about 65% of the 29 reported a prior smoking history. Patients had an ECOG performance status of 0 or 1 and had received between 0 and 3 prior chemotherapy regimens. Blood samples were analyzed at two time points: 3 weeks after treatment start (second dose) and 6 weeks after treatment start. Blood samples yielded a median of around 150,000 T cells and more than 80,000 unique TCRs, with median clonality 0.080. The study, an exploratory multi-omic analysis, examined somatic, immune and clinical correlates of response to PD-L1 blockade with atezolizumab in urothelial cancer. Pretreatment tumor samples, along with matched peripheral blood collected serially before and after atezolizumab treatment, underwent TCR sequencing. Durable clinical benefit was defined as a progression-free survival longer than 6 months, and TCR features were additionally tested against progression-free survival and overall survival. In the same patients who had TCR sequencing, pretreatment tumors also underwent whole exome sequencing and RNA sequencing. Durable clinical benefit was achieved by nine patients and was not achieved by 20 patients. Some 30 patients had pretreatment blood TCR-seq, some 25 had at least one posttreatment blood collection, and some 25 had tumor TCR-seq.

In regard to this clone: Its antigen target is currently unknown. No qualities accompany the bases; no much larger clone lies one base away.

V and J are trimmed by 4 bases and 7 bases, and the gene matches miss 7 bases of the junction. Per the germline V gene, SGDLS is the CDR1 and YYNGEE is the CDR2. From its cysteine to its phenylalanine, the CDR3 spans 13 amino acids. Only CDR3 DNA is held: 39 bases, read in frame from base 1. The cohort included some 30 patients with locally advanced or metastatic urothelial carcinoma who were treated at Memorial Sloan Kettering on a trial protocol. Peripheral blood mononuclear cells were collected pretreatment and during treatment, with between 1 and 8 total time points obtained per patient. The Qiagen DNeasy Blood extraction kit was used to purify genomic DNA from total PBMCs and from tumor samples. PBMCs were collected pretreatment and during treatment, and were isolated and stored as previously described. General study outcomes and caveats: Improved progression-free and overall survival was found to be associated with pretreatment peripheral blood TCR clonality below the median. Greater expansion of tumor-associated TCR clones in peripheral blood 3 weeks after the start of treatment was observed in patients with durable benefit (n ≈ 22, p = 0.022). Because of the small sample size (n ≈ 31) and the many exploratory analyses performed, the results are intended to be regarded as hypothesis-generating.

Synthetic TCR analog templates were spiked into each PCR to estimate absolute template abundance from read counts. Using the immunoSEQ assay, TCRbeta CDR3 regions were amplified from genomic DNA with bias-controlled V and J gene primers. Sequencing of rearranged TCRbeta segments was done at approximately 20X coverage. The published analysis was carried out like this. Clustering was used to correct sequencing errors, and CDR3s were annotated against IMGT to assign V, D and J genes. Out-of-frame and stop-codon sequences were excluded, and only productive TCRbeta rearrangements were used in downstream analyses. To compute clonality, Shannon entropy was normalized by the log of the number of unique productive sequences and then subtracted from one. Clones differing between time points or between blood and tumor were identified using Fisher's exact test with Benjamini-Hochberg correction, with an adjusted p below 0.01 applied as the threshold. The table was pulled from immuneACCESS by TCRdb, which kept in-frame rearrangements only. Such tables lose some clones; where checked, under half of the loss comes from unresolved V genes, and the rest has no known cause. V, J and clone size are taken as reported in that table, and D and trimming were inferred from the DNA itself. Counted in this sample were about 110,000 clones; roughly 84% of them appeared once. About 2.3% of the sample is taken by the ten largest.

This clonotype originated in a middle-aged man with urothelial cancer. The specimen comprised PBMCs, sampled around atezolizumab (anti-PD-L1) treatment. The rearranged segments are TRBV9 and TRBJ1-2, with 7 middle bases fitting TRBD1. The CDR3 sequence is CASSSLGGSGYTF. The DNA sequence reads TGTGCCAGCAGCTCCCTAGGGGGCTCTGGCTACACCTTC.